This TCR beta chain came from a study of shared clonotypes between healthy human individuals (dated by TCRdb to 2019 to 2021). Notes on the research overall: The cohort included three men and a couple of women between 18 and 49 years of age. Per donor, leukapheresis produced somewhere between about 0.94 and 9.5 billion PBMCs. The study deeply sequenced blood TCR repertoires of about 5 healthy adults to estimate repertoire size and the extent of clonotype sharing between individuals. Libraries were prepared and TCR repertoires were sequenced by different laboratories using diverse techniques, in order to increase sequencing depth and limit assay-specific biases. General findings and caveats noted by the study authors: Sampling was restricted to blood, and TCR repertoires in tissue are likely to differ from TCR repertoires in blood. The genetic and exposure-history diversity represented was limited by the small number of donors. Based on pairwise subsampling, the degree of clonotype sharing among donors was expected to be affected by sequencing depth.

This clone was observed once. The specificity of this receptor is unknown. No quality values exist for individual bases; no much larger clone is one base distant. TCR CDR3 regions were amplified from genomic DNA by multiplex PCR using the deep immunoSEQ assay. Genomic DNA extracted from each cell subset was distributed evenly over all wells of several immunoSEQ 96-well plates, and each plate served as one replicate. For unsorted PBMC, around 300 ng of genomic DNA, equivalent to about 32,000 T cell genomes, went into each replicate PCR. Ten immunoSEQ deep assay plates were used to sequence the unsorted PBMC genomic DNA. The purified libraries were quantified using a Qubit 3.0 fluorometer, sized with a Bioanalyzer 2100, and then quantified again using the KAPA Library Quantification kit. Each immunoSEQ 96-well plate was sequenced on its own single-read 150-cycle Illumina NextSeq 550 flow cell. The authors' pipeline ran thus. Because the immunoSEQ output held only junctional sequences and lacked quality scores, the filtering could not match the filtering applied to full-length reads. Sequences were annotated with PyIR, a Python wrapper for IgBLAST v1.9, using IMGT germline references to assign V/J genes and CDR3. Reads were removed for weak V/J assignments (E-value above 1e-6), missing CDR3, stop codons, out-of-frame junctions, or ambiguous translated residues. V3J clonotypes were defined as sequences sharing an identical inferred V gene, J gene, and CDR3 amino acid sequence. Percentage overlap between repertoires was calculated by dividing the number of shared unique clonotypes by the size of the smaller repertoire. Richness of each repertoire was evaluated using RTK rarefaction, the Chao1 estimator, and Recon v2.1 estimates of unobserved clonotypes. TCRdb holds this immuneACCESS table with in-frame rearrangements only. Some clones are missing; in checked studies, unresolved V genes explain under half, and the rest has no known cause. V, J and clone size were drawn from that table, and D and trimming were deduced from the DNA. This sample has 450,000 to 500,000 clones in its table, and roughly 80% of those were observed once. Over 9.5% of the sample comes from the top ten.

Donors were healthy HIV-negative adults with no recently reported acute infections or vaccinations. Every donor was a Caucasian adult living in Nashville, Tennessee, USA. For unsorted samples, 70 million to 95 million PBMCs were counted, and genomic DNA was extracted using the QIAamp DNA Blood Mini kit. Blood was collected by leukapheresis, and PBMCs were isolated by Ficoll-Histopaque density gradient centrifugation and then cryopreserved in liquid nitrogen vapor phase. The CDR3, from cysteine to phenylalanine, totals 19 residues. The read is trimmed to its CDR3 DNA, 57 bases read in frame from base 1. The V and J ends are trimmed by 1 base and 0 bases, leaving 18 bases between them. The germline V gene specifies SNHLY as CDR1 and FYNNEI as CDR2.

Specimen: PBMCs. The sequence joins TRBV2 to TRBJ2-2; D gene: possibly TRBD1, on 6 matching bases. The clonotype was recovered from a woman in her 40s in good health. Some clones in this sample may be carry-over from other donors' samples. The CDR3 amino acid sequence is: CASSEEFWKRTANTGELFF. In nucleotides, the sequence is TGTGCCAGCAGTGAAGAGTTCTGGAAAAGGACAGCGAACACCGGGGAGCTGTTTTTT.